Each of the 25 T cell receptor beta chains below was sequenced from the same sample in a study of T cells in localized non-small cell lung cancer. Sequenced by immunoSEQ multiplex PCR; TCRdb stores in-frame clones only, minus some. The data hold some 41,000 clones, with around nine tenths observed a single time. Sequenced here: PBMCs, sampled before any cancer treatment. These receptor sequences come from a woman aged 40-75 years with stage II lung adenocarcinoma.

This clone has just a few counts. The J gene is TRBJ1-1, the V gene TRBV5-4, with D tentatively TRBD1 (5 bases). The V gene's germline CDR1 is SGHNT and CDR2 YYREEE (reference sequence). V was trimmed by 5 bases and J by 5 bases, leaving 13 bases between them. The CDR3 is 13 amino acids. CDR3 DNA: TGTGCCAGCAGATACCAGGGAGGTACTGAAGCTTTCTTT. It translates to CASRYQGGTEAFF.

This clone came up once. V is TRBV9 and J is TRBJ2-2; D is uncertain. From germline, CDR1 is SGDLS and CDR2 YYNGEE. Between the trimmed V and J ends, which lost 2 bases and 5 bases, there was a span of 4 bases. The CDR3 spans 12 residues. CDR3 sequence: CASSVRTGELFF. The CDR3, as DNA: TGTGCCAGCAGCGTTAGAACCGGGGAGCTGTTTTTT. The full variable domain, rest sourced from reference TRBV9 and TRBJ2-2, is DSGVTQTPKHLITATGQRVTLRCSPRSGDLSVYWYQQSLDQGLQFLIQYYNGEERAKGNILERFSAQQFPDLHSELNLSSLELGDSALYFCASSVRTGELFFGEGSRLTVL.

The chain carries TRBV11-2 and TRBJ2-3; 10 bases line up with TRBD2. V shed 6 bases and J 1 base; nucleotides not matched to a gene: 4. The CDR3 is 15 residues long. The germline CDR1 and CDR2 sequences are SGHAT and FQNNGV. CDR3 coding DNA: TGTGCCAGCAGGACAAGCGGGGGGGGCACAGATACGCAGTATTTT. Residues: CASRTSGGGTDTQYF.

The chain carries TRBV19 and TRBJ2-3, with D perhaps TRBD1 (5 bases). V was cut by 1 base and J by 4 bases, with 9 bases left in between. This CDR3 spans 14 amino acids. The germline CDR1 and CDR2 sequences are LNHDA and SQIVND (reference sequence). The CDR3, as DNA: TGTGCCAGTAGTATAGGCAGGACATCAGATACGCAGTATTTT. Amino acids: CASSIGRTSDTQYF.

The chain couples TRBV19 to TRBJ2-2; the match to TRBD2 covers 12 bases. The CDR3 length is 17 residues. Trimming at V came to 4 bases and at J to 3 bases, leaving 6 bases not matched to a gene. Germline CDR1 LNHDA, CDR2 SQIVND (reference sequence). CDR3 amino acids: CASSTRTSGVYTGELFF. CDR3 coding DNA: TGTGCCAGTAGTACGAGGACTAGCGGGGTGTACACCGGGGAGCTGTTTTTT. Variable domain in full (rest from reference TRBV19 and TRBJ2-2): DGGITQSPKYLFRKEGQNVTLSCEQNLNHDAMYWYRQDPGQGLRLIYYSQIVNDFQKGDIAEGYSVSREKKESFPLTVTSAQKNPTAFYLCASSTRTSGVYTGELFFGEGSRLTVL.

V usage is TRBV28 and J usage is TRBJ2-5; possible D gene TRBD2, 5 bases. The V gene's germline CDR1 is MDHEN and CDR2 SYDVKM. V was pared by 6 bases and J by 4 bases, with 18 bases between. CDR3 length: 15 residues. CDR3 protein: CASSKIGLVRETQYF. CDR3 sequence (DNA): TGTGCCAGCAGCAAGATAGGACTGGTTAGAGAGACCCAGTACTTC.

The chain has TRBV2 and TRBJ2-7; D gene uncertain. V shed 4 bases and J shed 2 bases, with 6 bases lying between them. The CDR3 runs 12 residues. Germline CDR1 SNHLY, CDR2 FYNNEI. The CDR3 DNA sequence: TGTGCCAGCAGTGTTCGGCCCTACGAGCAGTACTTC. It translates to CASSVRPYEQYF.

The chain is built from TRBV5-1 and TRBJ2-1; TRBD2 matches at 9 bases. The CDR3 spans 16 residues. Germline V gene lookup returns CDR1 SGHRS and CDR2 YFSETQ. Unmatched junction bases numbered 6, after V lost 5 bases and J lost 0 bases. DNA for the CDR3: TGCGCCAGCAGTCGTAGCGGGGGAGGCTCCTACAATGAGCAGTTCTTC. Protein: CASSRSGGGSYNEQFF.

The chain has TRBV6-6 and TRBJ2-7; TRBD1 agrees at 10 bases. In germline, CDR1 is MNHNY, CDR2 SVGAGI (reference sequence). J lost 7 bases, V lost 4 bases, and 4 bases had no gene match. The CDR3 is 13 amino acids. CDR3 protein: CASSFGQGGEQYF. CDR3 coding DNA: TGTGCCAGCAGTTTCGGACAGGGGGGTGAGCAGTACTTC.

The V gene is TRBV5-6, the J gene TRBJ1-5; TRBD1 aligns across 9 bases. The CDR3 sequence is 15 residues long. Germline loops: CDR1 SGHDT, CDR2 YYEEEE. With V trimmed by 4 bases and J by 2 bases, 4 bases remained unmatched. The CDR3 region has the DNA TGTGCCAGCAGCCAACAGGGGGCAGGCAATCAGCCCCAGCATTTT. As protein: CASSQQGAGNQPQHF. The whole variable domain, filled in from reference TRBV5-6 and TRBJ1-5, reads DAGVTQSPTHLIKTRGQQVTLRCSPKSGHDTVSWYQQALGQGPQFIFQYYEEEERQRGNFPDRFSGHQFPNYSSELNVNALLLGDSALYLCASSQQGAGNQPQHFGDGTRLSIL.

The chain has TRBV7-3 and TRBJ1-5, with 7 nucleotides matching TRBD1. From germline, CDR1 is SGHTA and CDR2 FQGTGA. CDR3 length: 20 amino acids. J lost 0 bases, V lost 5 bases, and 19 bases had no gene match. The CDR3 nucleotides are TGTGCCAGCAGCCCGAAAAGCGACAGGGAAATCCTAACTAGCAATCAGCCCCAGCATTTT. Translating gives CASSPKSDREILTSNQPQHF. Combining the CDR3 with reference TRBV7-3 and TRBJ1-5 gives the whole variable domain GAGVSQTPSNKVTEKGKYVELRCDPISGHTALYWYRQSLGQGPEFLIYFQGTGAADDSGLPNDRFFAVRPEGSVSTLKIQRTERGDSAVYLCASSPKSDREILTSNQPQHFGDGTRLSIL.

The chain is built from TRBV6-6 and TRBJ2-7; 7 bases agree with TRBD2. The CDR3 has 13 amino acids. CDR1 is MNHNY and CDR2 is SVGAGI in the germline V gene (reference sequence). V shed 6 bases and J 4 bases; nucleotides not matched to a gene: 6. CDR3 in amino acids: CASRRLAVYEQYF. DNA of the CDR3: TGTGCCAGCAGAAGACTAGCAGTATACGAGCAGTACTTC.

The chain links TRBV18 to TRBJ1-4; D is unresolved. The germline CDR1 and CDR2 sequences are KGHSH and LQKENI. This CDR3 region has 12 residues. V was shortened by 8 bases and J by 5 bases, with 9 bases between the two germline ends. The CDR3 region is CASHPGNEKLFF. In nucleotides, the CDR3 is TGTGCCAGCCATCCGGGGAATGAAAAACTGTTTTTT.

This chain links TRBV7-7 with TRBJ2-7; D could derive from TRBD1 or TRBD2 (5 bases each). Trimming cost V 1 base and J 7 bases, with 11 bases left between them. Germline CDR1 SSHAT, CDR2 FNYEAQ (reference sequence). The CDR3 runs 13 residues. CDR3 DNA: TGTGCCAGCAGCTTAGACGCCTGGGGGGAGCAGTACTTC. Translation gives CASSLDAWGEQYF.

This clone was observed a single time. The rearrangement uses TRBV5-4 and TRBJ1-3; D not certain. V was clipped by 4 bases and J by 3 bases, with 11 bases between them. Germline V gives CDR1 SGHNT, CDR2 YYREEE (reference sequence). There are 14 residues in the CDR3. DNA for the CDR3: TGTGCCAGCAGCAGTCAGTTGTTTGGAAACACCATATATTTT. Its protein is CASSSQLFGNTIYF.

The rearrangement uses TRBV6-5 and TRBJ2-7; tentative D call: TRBD2 (7 bases). Per germline, CDR1 MNHEY and CDR2 SVGAGI. The CDR3 spans 14 residues. V was clipped by 2 bases and J by 2 bases, with 10 bases between them. CDR3 in DNA: TGTGCCAGCAGTTACCGGGGGGCAGCCTACGAGCAGTACTTC. Translation: CASSYRGAAYEQYF.

The V gene is TRBV6-6, the J gene TRBJ1-2; 10 bases map to TRBD1. The CDR3 has 16 amino acids. Germline loops: CDR1 MNHNY, CDR2 SVGAGI (reference sequence). J gave up 5 bases and V 5 bases, and 11 bases lay outside the gene matches. This chain's CDR3 is CASSRSRDRGNYGYTF. The CDR3 DNA follows: TGTGCCAGCAGTCGAAGCCGGGACAGGGGTAATTATGGCTACACCTTC.

In its sample, this clone was seen once. The J gene is TRBJ1-4, the V gene TRBV27, with TRBD1 identical over 7 bases. This CDR3 region has 15 residues. Looked up from germline, CDR1 is MNHEY and CDR2 is SMNVEV (reference sequence). The ends lost 6 bases at V and 7 bases at J; junction bases unmatched: 11. In nucleotides, the CDR3 is TGTGCCAGCAGCAACAGGGGTACGAGGGGTGAAAAACTGTTTTTT. Its translation is CASSNRGTRGEKLFF.

The chain carries TRBV15 and TRBJ2-1; D is perhaps TRBD2 (6 bases). V was clipped by 1 base and J by 5 bases, with 9 bases between them. Germline-derived CDR1 and CDR2 are LNHNV and YYDKDF (reference sequence). The CDR3 loop spans 14 amino acids. For the CDR3, the DNA is TGTGCCACCAGCAGAGTCGGGAGTAACAATGAGCAGTTCTTC. Translation: CATSRVGSNNEQFF.

The chain employs TRBV5-1 and TRBJ2-5; 15 bases fit TRBD2. There are 16 residues in the CDR3. CDR1 is SGHRS, CDR2 YFSETQ, per germline. The V gene end was trimmed by 4 bases and the J gene end by 4 bases; junction bases not matched to a gene: 5. The CDR3 region has the DNA TGCGCCAGCAGCACCGGACTAGCGGGGGGGCTAGAGACCCAGTACTTC. Translated, it gives CASSTGLAGGLETQYF. The whole variable domain, filled in from reference TRBV5-1 and TRBJ2-5, reads KAGVTQTPRYLIKTRGQQVTLSCSPISGHRSVSWYQQTPGQGLQFLFEYFSETQRNKGNFPGRFSGRQFSNSRSEMNVSTLELGDSALYLCASSTGLAGGLETQYFGPGTRLLVL.

The chain couples TRBV6-6 to TRBJ1-1, with 8 nucleotides matching TRBD1. CDR3 length equals 15 residues. The junction had 10 bases not matched to a gene; V was cut back by 5 bases and J by 5 bases. Germline assignment: CDR1 MNHNY and CDR2 SVGAGI (reference sequence). The DNA for the CDR3 is TGTGCCAGCAGTCTCGTGCAGGGGGCGGATACTGAAGCTTTCTTT. Translating it yields CASSLVQGADTEAFF.

This chain connects TRBV10-2 to TRBJ2-1; possible D gene TRBD2, 6 bases. Deletions cut 3 bases from V and 8 bases from J, with 11 bases between. The germline V gene encodes CDR1 WSHSY and CDR2 SAAADI. CDR3 length: 13 residues. The chain's CDR3 is CASSDSRRDEQFF. For the CDR3, the DNA is TGCGCCAGCAGTGATAGCAGGAGGGATGAGCAGTTCTTC.

This chain joins TRBV6-5 and TRBJ2-5, with a possible D match to TRBD2 (6 bases). V dropped 2 bases and J dropped 5 bases, with 15 bases sitting between them. Germline assignment: CDR1 MNHEY and CDR2 SVGAGI. The CDR3 is 15 residues long. For the CDR3, the DNA is TGTGCCAGCAGTTACGAGCCCTACGCGGGGGAGACCCAGTACTTC. This gives the protein CASSYEPYAGETQYF.

CDR3 protein: CATSYSLNTEAFF. The DNA for the CDR3 is TGTGCCACCAGCTATTCATTGAACACTGAAGCTTTCTTT. The chain combines TRBV15 with TRBJ1-1; D remains ambiguous. This CDR3 has 13 amino acids. Between the trimmed V and J ends, which lost 5 bases and 0 bases, there was a span of 7 bases. Looked up from germline, CDR1 is LNHNV and CDR2 is YYDKDF (reference sequence).

Comments on this clone: Other DNA variants within this sample encode the same CDR3. The chain has TRBV7-9 and TRBJ1-5, with D unresolved. The V end lost 3 bases, the J end lost 7 bases, and 7 bases lay between the germline ends. The CDR3 spans 12 residues. Germline CDR1 and CDR2: SEHNR and FQNEAQ (reference sequence). The DNA for the CDR3 is TGTGCCAGCAGCTTGCAGGAGCAGCCCCAGCATTTT. The encoded protein is CASSLQEQPQHF.